The 16 T cell receptor beta chains below all came from one sample that was sequenced in a study of blood T cell repertoires in COVID-19. Sequencing was performed with immunoSEQ multiplex PCR; in TCRdb, only in-frame clones are kept and a portion is missing. The repertoire includes around 52,000 clones, roughly 87% of them detected once, and 22% sits in the top ten. Sequenced input: peripheral blood. The source of these receptors is an elderly woman with COVID-19, enrolled during active disease.

V and J are TRBV12-3 or TRBV12-4 and TRBJ1-5; D is unclear. This CDR3 has 13 amino acids. Between the trimmed V and J ends, which lost 3 bases and 0 bases, there was a span of 3 bases. The CDR3 DNA sequence: TGTGCCAGCAGTTTGGCTAGCAATCAGCCCCAGCATTTT. Residues: CASSLASNQPQHF.

The rearrangement links TRBV6-5 to TRBJ2-3; no definite D call. CDR1 is MNHEY, CDR2 SVGAGI, per germline. This CDR3 comprises 14 residues. V was pared by 7 bases and J by 3 bases, with 14 bases between. The CDR3 DNA sequence: TGTGCCAGCACCCCCCAACTGAGGACAGATACGCAGTATTTT. Its translation: CASTPQLRTDTQYF.

The chain employs TRBV5-1 and TRBJ2-1, with 9 bases matching TRBD1. The CDR3 is 14 amino acids. The junction had 4 bases not matched to a gene; V was cut back by 4 bases and J by 5 bases. Germline CDR1 reads SGHRS; CDR2 reads YFSETQ. DNA for the CDR3: TGCGCCAGCAGCGCGGGACAGGGTAACAATGAGCAGTTCTTC. Its protein product is CASSAGQGNNEQFF.

The chain joins TRBV5-1 to TRBJ2-2; 8 nucleotides match TRBD1. Germline values: CDR1 SGHRS, CDR2 YFSETQ. Unmatched junction bases numbered 3, after V lost 4 bases and J lost 1 base. The CDR3 covers 15 residues. CDR3 nucleotide sequence: TGCGCCAGCAGCCCGACAGGGGAGAACACCGGGGAGCTGTTTTTT. Its protein product is CASSPTGENTGELFF. The whole variable domain, remainder taken from reference TRBV5-1 and TRBJ2-2, is KAGVTQTPRYLIKTRGQQVTLSCSPISGHRSVSWYQQTPGQGLQFLFEYFSETQRNKGNFPGRFSGRQFSNSRSEMNVSTLELGDSALYLCASSPTGENTGELFFGEGSRLTVL.

The gene calls are TRBV6-6 and TRBJ1-2; the D is unclear. The CDR3 contains 13 residues. CDR1 is MNHNY and CDR2 is SVGAGI in the germline V gene (reference sequence). With 6 bases removed from V and 4 bases from J, the gap between germline ends came to 12 bases. The CDR3 DNA reads TGTGCCAGCAGCCTCGAGGCCCTCTATGGCTACACCTTC. Translated: CASSLEALYGYTF.

The rearrangement links TRBV6-6 to TRBJ1-3; 7 bases fit TRBD1. Trimming removed 4 bases from V and 0 bases from J; junction bases left unmatched: 6. This CDR3 spans 16 amino acids. CDR1 and CDR2 from the germline V gene are MNHNY and SVGAGI (reference sequence). The CDR3 reads CASSFRGSNSGNTIYF. The CDR3 coding sequence is TGTGCCAGCAGTTTCAGGGGGTCTAACTCTGGAAACACCATATATTTT.

The V gene is TRBV4-1, the J gene TRBJ2-5, with 10 bases identical to TRBD1. J gave up 1 base and V 2 bases, and 7 bases lay outside the gene matches. CDR1 and CDR2 from the germline V gene are MGHRA and YSYEKL. The CDR3 spans 17 residues. The CDR3 nucleotides are TGCGCCAGCAGCCAACCCGCCGGGACAGGGGTCCAAGAGACCCAGTACTTC. This encodes CASSQPAGTGVQETQYF.

The chain employs TRBV27 and TRBJ2-1, with 7 bases identical to TRBD2. The V segment lost 2 bases and the J segment 11 bases; nucleotides outside the gene matches: 6. Germline V gene lookup returns CDR1 MNHEY and CDR2 SMNVEV (reference sequence). The CDR3 is 13 residues long. The CDR3 loop reads CASSLISRGKQFF. CDR3 DNA sequence: TGTGCCAGCAGTTTAATTTCGCGGGGGAAGCAGTTCTTC.

V and J are TRBV10-3 and TRBJ2-5, with D perhaps TRBD1 (6 bases). This CDR3 has 13 amino acids. Trimming took off 4 bases at V and 2 bases at J, with 8 bases between the two ends. CDR1 and CDR2 (germline): ENHRY, SYGVKD. The chain's CDR3 is CAISGGLQETQYF. The CDR3 nucleotides are TGTGCCATCAGTGGGGGGCTACAAGAGACCCAGTACTTC.

V gene TRBV6-6 combines with J gene TRBJ2-7; 9 positions agree with TRBD1. This CDR3 contains 17 residues. Losses at the gene ends were 5 bases for V and 0 bases for J; bases not matched to a gene: 11. Germline-derived CDR1 and CDR2 are MNHNY and SVGAGI (reference sequence). The CDR3 spells CASSQPMTGGYSYEQYF. CDR3 DNA: TGTGCCAGCAGTCAACCCATGACAGGGGGTTACTCCTACGAGCAGTACTTC.

This chain uses TRBV6-5 with TRBJ2-5; possibly TRBD1 for D (6 bases). Per the germline V gene, CDR1 is MNHEY and CDR2 is SVGAGI. V was shortened by 6 bases and J by 5 bases, with 19 bases between the two germline ends. This CDR3 contains 15 residues. The CDR3 sequence is CASRAGQLRGETQYF. The CDR3 DNA reads as TGTGCCAGCAGAGCCGGACAGCTGAGAGGGGAGACCCAGTACTTC.

The chain couples TRBV25-1 to TRBJ2-1, with a tentative D call TRBD2 (7 bases). Germline V lookup: CDR1 MGHDK, CDR2 SYGVNS. V was shortened by 1 base and J by 3 bases, with 13 bases between the two germline ends. This CDR3 comprises 16 residues. The CDR3 region has the DNA TGTGCCAGCAGTGAATTAACGGGGGGCATCTACAATGAGCAGTTCTTC. It codes for CASSELTGGIYNEQFF. The entire variable domain, with the rest obtained from reference TRBV25-1 and TRBJ2-1, is as follows: EADIYQTPRYLVIGTGKKITLECSQTMGHDKMYWYQQDPGMELHLIHYSYGVNSTEKGDLSSESTVSRIRTEHFPLTLESARPSHTSQYLCASSELTGGIYNEQFFGPGTRLTVL.

The rearrangement joins TRBV19 to TRBJ2-3, with 10 bases lining up with TRBD2. Unmatched junction bases numbered 11, after V lost 3 bases and J lost 8 bases. The CDR3 has 16 amino acids. CDR1 is LNHDA and CDR2 is SQIVND in the germline V gene (reference sequence). The CDR3 reads CASSIPTSGDAGTQYF. CDR3 coding DNA: TGTGCCAGTAGTATCCCAACTAGCGGGGACGCGGGTACGCAGTATTTT.

The chain couples TRBV5-1 to TRBJ1-6; 7 positions match TRBD1. Germline V gene sequence: CDR1 SGHRS, CDR2 YFSETQ. V shed 4 bases, J shed 7 bases, and the junction held 5 bases outside the gene matches. The CDR3 contains 14 residues. CDR3 nucleotides: TGCGCCAGCAGCACCGGGACAGACAATTCACCCCTCCACTTT. It yields the protein CASSTGTDNSPLHF.

The rearrangement joins TRBV29-1 to TRBJ1-2; 7 positions agree with TRBD1. After removal of 6 bases from V and 4 bases from J, the junction contained 5 bases not matched to a gene. This CDR3 region has 12 residues. Germline CDR1 and CDR2: SQVTM and ANQGSEA. This CDR3 is CSVTRDSYGYTF. The CDR3 nucleotides read TGCAGCGTCACCCGGGACAGCTATGGCTACACCTTC.

The chain recombines TRBV7-9 with TRBJ2-3; the D gene is possibly TRBD2 (5 bases). The V gene lost 5 bases and the J gene lost 8 bases, with 17 bases spanning the gap. This CDR3 is 14 amino acids long. The germline CDR1 and CDR2 sequences are SEHNR and FQNEAQ (reference sequence). The CDR3 protein is CASSHEGDAGTQYF. DNA of the CDR3: TGTGCCAGCAGCCACGAGGGAGACGCGGGTACGCAGTATTTT.